Following are 14 T cell receptor beta chains from one sample sequenced in a study of shared clonotypes between healthy human individuals. TCRdb's copy holds only in-frame clones and misses some; the assay was immunoSEQ multiplex PCR. The sample carries under 300,000 clones, approximately 65% recorded once. Sequencing used memory CD4+ T cells sorted from blood. Subset defined: CD45RA-negative fraction. The origin of the receptors is a man under 40 in good health.

This chain connects TRBV2 to TRBJ1-2, with 8 bases lining up with TRBD1. This CDR3 is 14 amino acids long. J gave up 7 bases and V 7 bases, and 11 bases lay outside the gene matches. The germline V gene has CDR1 SNHLY and CDR2 FYNNEI. The CDR3: CASIPSGGFGGYTF. The CDR3 nucleotides are TGTGCCAGCATACCCTCAGGGGGCTTCGGTGGCTACACCTTC.

The V and J genes are TRBV14 and TRBJ2-1; no clear D. There are 13 residues in the CDR3. Germline assignment: CDR1 SGHDN and CDR2 FVKESK. V lost 1 base and J 2 bases, leaving 3 bases between the germline ends. CDR3 nucleotide sequence: TGTGCCAGCAGCCAAGTGGCCTACAATGAGCAGTTCTTC. Protein: CASSQVAYNEQFF.

This clone occurred many times. CDR3: CASSPLNEQYF. For the CDR3, the DNA is TGTGCCAGCAGCCCCCTCAACGAGCAGTACTTC. The chain uses TRBV6-6 and TRBJ2-7; no clear D. The CDR3 is made up of 11 amino acids. Trimming cost V 6 bases and J 5 bases, with 8 bases left between them. Germline V CDR1 and CDR2: MNHNY, SVGAGI (reference sequence).

This clone has only a few counts. J is TRBJ2-7 and V is TRBV6-6; 8 bases align to TRBD1. The CDR3 sequence is 13 residues long. The trim removed 2 bases at V and 7 bases at J, leaving 4 bases unmatched. In germline, CDR1 is MNHNY, CDR2 SVGAGI (reference sequence). CDR3 amino acids: CASSYTDRGEQYF. The CDR3 DNA sequence: TGTGCCAGCAGTTACACCGACAGGGGAGAGCAGTACTTC.

CDR3 DNA sequence: TGTGCCAGCAGCTTAGCCGGGACCAGCTACGAGCAGTACTTC. Protein sequence: CASSLAGTSYEQYF. This chain uses TRBV11-3 with TRBJ2-7; D may be TRBD1 or TRBD2 (5 bases each). Germline CDR1 reads SGHNT; CDR2 reads YENEEA. The CDR3 has 14 residues. Trimming removed 1 base at V and 3 bases at J, with 10 bases between.

The chain employs TRBV15 and TRBJ1-2; tentative D call: TRBD1 (5 bases). V gave up 0 bases and J gave up 6 bases, with 20 bases separating them. The CDR3 runs to 17 residues. The germline V gene has CDR1 LNHNV and CDR2 YYDKDF (reference sequence). The CDR3 bases are TGTGCCACCAGCAGAGATTTCGGCCAGGGAAATCTAGATGGCTACACCTTC. It is translated as CATSRDFGQGNLDGYTF. The full variable domain, rest sourced from reference TRBV15 and TRBJ1-2, is DAMVIQNPRYQVTQFGKPVTLSCSQTLNHNVMYWYQQKSSQAPKLLFHYYDKDFNNEADTPDNFQSRRPNTSFCFLDIRSPGLGDTAMYLCATSRDFGQGNLDGYTFGSGTRLTVV.

The genes are TRBV7-3 and TRBJ1-4; 7 bases fit TRBD1. Germline CDR1 and CDR2: SGHTA and FQGTGA. The CDR3 loop spans 15 amino acids. With V trimmed by 5 bases and J by 3 bases, 6 bases remained unmatched. CDR3 sequence (DNA): TGTGCCAGCAGCCTCCAGACAGGGCCTAATGAAAAACTGTTTTTT. Residues: CASSLQTGPNEKLFF.

This clone has at least ten counts. The chain carries TRBV5-1 and TRBJ1-2; TRBD1 is a possible D gene (6 bases). The V gene's germline CDR1 is SGHRS and CDR2 YFSETQ. The CDR3 has 15 residues. The germline V and J ends were trimmed by 2 bases and 4 bases, with 15 bases remaining between them. CDR3 DNA: TGCGCCAGCAGCTTTGACGGGACATCATTCTATGGCTACACCTTC. Translating gives CASSFDGTSFYGYTF.

The chain joins TRBV7-2 to TRBJ2-7; TRBD2 matches at 7 bases. Germline V gives CDR1 SGHTA, CDR2 FQGNSA. This CDR3 region has 15 residues. After removal of 1 base from V and 3 bases from J, the junction contained 6 bases not matched to a gene. The chain's CDR3 is CASSLGRGKLYEQYF. Here the CDR3 DNA reads TGTGCCAGCAGCTTAGGGCGGGGGAAACTCTACGAGCAGTACTTC.

This rearrangement joins TRBV4-2 to TRBJ1-5; D gene uncertain. Germline lookup yields CDR1 LGHNA and CDR2 YNFKEQ. This CDR3 comprises 15 residues. Trimming removed 0 bases at V and 3 bases at J, with 9 bases between. The CDR3 sequence is CASSQERLANQPQHF. The CDR3 DNA reads TGTGCCAGCAGCCAAGAAAGGCTGGCCAATCAGCCCCAGCATTTT.

This sequence joins TRBV5-1 and TRBJ2-7; the match to TRBD1 covers 9 bases. Germline V lookup: CDR1 SGHRS, CDR2 YFSETQ. The CDR3 has 14 residues. Unmatched junction bases numbered 8, after V lost 7 bases and J lost 3 bases. CDR3 DNA: TGCGCCAGCGGAAGGGGACAGGGCCTCTACGAGCAGTACTTC. Its translation: CASGRGQGLYEQYF.

The chain uses TRBV5-5 and TRBJ2-7; D not certain. This CDR3 is built from 12 residues. Germline V lookup: CDR1 SGHKS, CDR2 YYEKEE (reference sequence). Trimming left V 1 base short and J 5 bases short, with 7 bases between. The CDR3 DNA is TGTGCCAGCAGCTTGTCCATCGACGAGCAGTACTTC. This encodes CASSLSIDEQYF. Variable domain in full (rest from reference TRBV5-5 and TRBJ2-7): DAGVTQSPTHLIKTRGQQVTLRCSPISGHKSVSWYQQVLGQGPQFIFQYYEKEERGRGNFPDRFSARQFPNYSSELNVNALLLGDSALYLCASSLSIDEQYFGPGTRLTVT.

The chain uses TRBV5-6 and TRBJ2-1, with TRBD2 matching 9 bases. The trim removed 5 bases at V and 5 bases at J, leaving 8 bases unmatched. The germline V gene has CDR1 SGHDT and CDR2 YYEEEE. The CDR3 runs to 15 residues. CDR3 nucleotides: TGTGCCAGCAGACAAATAGCGGGAGTCAACAATGAGCAGTTCTTC. The encoded protein is CASRQIAGVNNEQFF.

The chain couples TRBV19 to TRBJ2-2; 9 nucleotides line up with TRBD2. Germline V gene data show CDR1 as LNHDA and CDR2 as SQIVND (reference sequence). The CDR3 totals 14 residues. J gave up 4 bases and V 7 bases, and 4 bases lay outside the gene matches. In DNA form, the CDR3 reads TGTGCCAGTAAGGGACTAGCCTTCACCGGGGAGCTGTTTTTT. This gives the protein CASKGLAFTGELFF.